Following are 10 T cell receptor beta chains from one sample sequenced in a study of blood T cell repertoires in COVID-19. Produced via immunoSEQ multiplex PCR; TCRdb's table is partial and in-frame only. The repertoire holds about 140,000 clones, with approximately 82% as singletons. Sequenced material: peripheral blood. Receptors were obtained from a man aged 60 to 75 who had recovered from COVID-19.

The table lists this clone with many counts. This chain connects TRBV11-2 to TRBJ2-5; 8 bases fit TRBD2. Germline V gene sequence: CDR1 SGHAT, CDR2 FQNNGV. The CDR3 contains 13 residues. V dropped 3 bases and J dropped 4; count of bases not matched to a gene: 1. The CDR3 loop is CASSFGGAETQYF. The DNA of the CDR3 is TGTGCCAGCAGCTTCGGGGGGGCAGAGACCCAGTACTTC.

The rearrangement joins TRBV7-3 to TRBJ2-7; 7 bases match TRBD2. V gave up 2 bases and J gave up 8 bases; unmatched junction bases: 9. Looked up from germline, CDR1 is SGHTA and CDR2 is FQGTGA. There are 14 residues in the CDR3. CDR3 sequence reads: CASSLDPGTNKQYF. The CDR3 DNA reads TGTGCCAGCAGCTTAGACCCCGGGACTAACAAGCAGTACTTC.

The rearrangement joins TRBV4-3 to TRBJ2-1; D perhaps matches TRBD1 (5 bases). The CDR3 contains 15 residues. V lost 1 base and J lost 0, with 7 bases in between. Germline values: CDR1 LGHNA, CDR2 YSLEER. As DNA, the CDR3 is TGCGCCAGCAGCCAAGGGGGCAGCTCCTACAATGAGCAGTTCTTC. Translating it yields CASSQGGSSYNEQFF.

The rearrangement joins TRBV6-1 to TRBJ1-4; possible D gene TRBD1, 5 bases. The CDR3 sequence is 14 residues long. Germline V gene lookup returns CDR1 MNHNS and CDR2 SASEGT. V was trimmed by 1 base and J by 16 bases, leaving 19 bases between them. The CDR3 reads CASSEVAGVVSPFF. CDR3 nucleotides: TGTGCCAGCAGTGAAGTAGCGGGGGTGGTTTCACCGTTTTTT.

The CDR3 loop reads CASSWEGVGEYEQYF. The CDR3 nucleotides are TGTGCCAGCAGTTGGGAGGGTGTGGGAGAGTACGAGCAGTACTTC. The chain carries TRBV6-5 and TRBJ2-7; 7 nucleotides agree with TRBD2. Germline values: CDR1 MNHEY, CDR2 SVGAGI. The CDR3 totals 15 residues. With 4 bases clipped from V and 4 bases from J, the junction kept 10 bases outside the gene matches.

The chain couples TRBV29-1 to TRBJ2-7, with TRBD2 as a possible D gene (5 bases). CDR3 length: 12 residues. The germline CDR1 and CDR2 sequences are SQVTM and ANQGSEA. V dropped 4 bases and J dropped 0 bases, with 7 bases sitting between them. CDR3 sequence reads: CSVVGDSYEQYF. CDR3 nucleotide sequence: TGCAGCGTTGTCGGGGACTCCTACGAGCAGTACTTC.

The rearrangement links TRBV7-8 to TRBJ2-7; D may be TRBD2 (5 bases). The CDR3 extends over 11 amino acids. V dropped 6 bases and J dropped 5 bases, with 8 bases sitting between them. Germline V gives CDR1 SGHVS, CDR2 FQNEAQ. The CDR3 nucleotides are TGTGCCAGCAGACGACTACACGAGCAGTACTTC. Encoded protein: CASRRLHEQYF.

V is TRBV27 and J is TRBJ2-2; maybe TRBD2 (6 bases). Trimming stripped 7 bases from V and 5 bases from J, with 11 bases between. CDR3 length: 13 amino acids. Per the germline V gene, CDR1 is MNHEY and CDR2 is SMNVEV (reference sequence). This chain's CDR3 is CASTWRVTGELFF. CDR3 coding DNA: TGTGCCAGCACATGGAGGGTTACCGGGGAGCTGTTTTTT.

This chain connects TRBV6-5 to TRBJ1-5, with a possible D match to TRBD1 (6 bases). The CDR3 runs to 14 residues. The germline V and J ends were trimmed by 6 bases and 2 bases, with 11 bases remaining between them. Germline V gene data show CDR1 as MNHEY and CDR2 as SVGAGI. The CDR3 DNA follows: TGTGCCAGCAGAAAAACAGGGCGCAATCAGCCCCAGCATTTT. This sequence encodes CASRKTGRNQPQHF.

V usage is TRBV3-1 (or the pseudogene TRBV3-2) and J usage is TRBJ2-3, with D possibly being TRBD2 (5 bases). V lost 0 bases, J lost 2 bases, and 12 bases lay in between. The CDR3 contains 16 residues. Germline CDR1 and CDR2: LGHDT and YNNKEL (reference sequence). The CDR3: CASSQDPSGNTDTQYF. In DNA form, the CDR3 reads TGTGCCAGCAGCCAAGATCCGAGCGGAAACACAGATACGCAGTATTTT.